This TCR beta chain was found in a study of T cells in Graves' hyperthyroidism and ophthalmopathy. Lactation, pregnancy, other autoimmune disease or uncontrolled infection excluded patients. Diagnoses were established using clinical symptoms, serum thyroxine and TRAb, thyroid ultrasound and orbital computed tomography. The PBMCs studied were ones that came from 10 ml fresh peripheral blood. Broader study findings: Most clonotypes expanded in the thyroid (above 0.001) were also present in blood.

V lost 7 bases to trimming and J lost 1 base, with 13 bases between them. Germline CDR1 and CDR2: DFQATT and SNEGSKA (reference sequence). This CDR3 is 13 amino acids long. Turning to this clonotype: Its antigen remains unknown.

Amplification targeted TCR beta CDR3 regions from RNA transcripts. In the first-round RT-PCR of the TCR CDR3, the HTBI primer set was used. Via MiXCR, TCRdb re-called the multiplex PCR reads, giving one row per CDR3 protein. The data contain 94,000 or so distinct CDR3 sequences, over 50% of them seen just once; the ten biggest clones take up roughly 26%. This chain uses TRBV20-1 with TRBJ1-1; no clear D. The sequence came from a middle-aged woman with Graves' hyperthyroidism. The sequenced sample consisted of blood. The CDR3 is CSDYLGSNTEAFF. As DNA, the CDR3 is TGCAGTGATTACCTTGGATCGAACACTGAAGCTTTCTTT.